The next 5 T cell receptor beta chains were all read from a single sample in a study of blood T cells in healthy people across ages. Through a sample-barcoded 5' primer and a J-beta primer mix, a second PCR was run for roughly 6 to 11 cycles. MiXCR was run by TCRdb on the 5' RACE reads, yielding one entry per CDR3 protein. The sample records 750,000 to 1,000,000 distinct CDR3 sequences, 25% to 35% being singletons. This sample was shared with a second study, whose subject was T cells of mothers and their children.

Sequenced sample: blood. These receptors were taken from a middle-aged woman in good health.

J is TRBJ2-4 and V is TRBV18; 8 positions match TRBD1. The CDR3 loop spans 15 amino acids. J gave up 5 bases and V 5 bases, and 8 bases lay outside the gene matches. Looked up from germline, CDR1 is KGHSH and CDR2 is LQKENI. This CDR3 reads CASSAAGGSENIQYF. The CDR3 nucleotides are TGTGCCAGCTCAGCCGCAGGGGGCAGTGAAAACATTCAGTACTTC. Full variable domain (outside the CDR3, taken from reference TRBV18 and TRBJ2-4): NAGVMQNPRHLVRRRGQEARLRCSPMKGHSHVYWYRQLPEEGLKFMVYLQKENIIDESGMPKERFSAEFPKEGPSILRIQQVVRGDSAAYFCASSAAGGSENIQYFGAGTRLSVL.

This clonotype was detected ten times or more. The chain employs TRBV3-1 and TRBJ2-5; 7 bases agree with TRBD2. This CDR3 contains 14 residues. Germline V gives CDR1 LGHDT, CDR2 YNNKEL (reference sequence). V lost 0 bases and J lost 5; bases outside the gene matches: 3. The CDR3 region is CASSQEGGSETQYF. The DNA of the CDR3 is TGTGCCAGCAGCCAAGAGGGCGGGAGCGAGACCCAGTACTTC.

This CDR3 reads CASSQANRQSGQFF. CDR3 DNA: TGTGCCAGCTCACAAGCCAATCGACAGTCCGGGCAGTTCTTC. The rearrangement uses TRBV18 and TRBJ2-1, with D tentatively TRBD1 (5 bases). The CDR3 runs 14 residues. Per the germline V gene, CDR1 is KGHSH and CDR2 is LQKENI. The V end lost 4 bases, the J end lost 12 bases, and 19 bases lay between the germline ends.

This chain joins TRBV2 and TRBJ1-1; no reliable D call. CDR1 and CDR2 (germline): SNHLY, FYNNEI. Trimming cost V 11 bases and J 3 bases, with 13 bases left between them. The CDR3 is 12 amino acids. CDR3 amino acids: CAGAGEDTEAFF. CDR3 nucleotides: TGTGCCGGCGCGGGAGAGGACACTGAAGCTTTCTTT.

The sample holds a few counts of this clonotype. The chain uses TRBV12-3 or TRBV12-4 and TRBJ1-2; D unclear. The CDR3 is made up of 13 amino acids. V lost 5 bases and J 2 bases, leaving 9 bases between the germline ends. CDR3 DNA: TGTGCCAGCAGTCCGGGCTGGAACTATGGCTACACCTTC. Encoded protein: CASSPGWNYGYTF.